A selection of T cell receptor beta chains follows, all from one sample in a study of control samples from healthy donors and cancer patients. Repertoires were generated with immunoSEQ multiplex PCR, while TCRdb's copy carries only in-frame clones and drops some. This table has fewer than 200,000 clones, around 95% appearing once. Sequenced material: blood. The receptors here all came from an older woman in good health. Both conserved end residues are part of each CDR3. D genes are given only for firm matches. Some rows mark clone size as missing; the rest say once, few, many or name a class of expanded clone.

CDR3: CATQSAYNEQFF
DNA: TGTGCCACCCAGTCGGCTTACAATGAGCAGTTCTTC
V: TRBV10-3
D: .
J: TRBJ2-1
size: .

CDR3: CASSPYIPGRDGYTF
DNA: TGTGCCAGCTCTCCTTACATCCCGGGGCGCGATGGCTACACCTTC
V: TRBV18
D: .
J: TRBJ1-2
size: .

CDR3: CASSLVGAHNEQFF
DNA: TGTGCCAGCAGCTTAGTGGGGGCCCACAATGAGCAGTTCTTC
V: TRBV11-2
D: .
J: TRBJ2-1
size: .

CDR3: CSVGGGAYEQYF
DNA: TGCAGCGTTGGTGGGGGAGCCTACGAGCAGTACTTC
V: TRBV29-1
D: .
J: TRBJ2-7
size: .

CDR3: CAWGQGSGELFF
DNA: TGTGCCTGGGGACAGGGTTCCGGGGAGCTGTTTTTT
V: TRBV30
D: TRBD1
J: TRBJ2-2
size: .

CDR3: CASSVSGGAGEQFF
DNA: TGTGCCAGCAGCGTATCCGGGGGGGCGGGTGAGCAGTTCTTC
V: TRBV9
D: TRBD2
J: TRBJ2-1
size: once

CDR3: CASSRPGTSGTYEQYF
DNA: TGTGCCAGCAGTAGACCCGGGACTAGCGGGACCTACGAGCAGTACTTC
V: TRBV27
D: TRBD2
J: TRBJ2-7
size: .

CDR3: CASSGGGNTIYF
DNA: TGTGCCAGCAGCGGGGGTGGAAACACCATATATTTT
V: TRBV5-4
D: .
J: TRBJ1-3
size: .

CDR3: CASSPTGGTNEKLFF
DNA: TGTGCCAGCAGCCCCACAGGGGGAACTAATGAAAAACTGTTTTTT
V: TRBV5-4
D: TRBD1
J: TRBJ1-4
size: .

CDR3: CATSRTTGSSYGYTF
DNA: TGTGCCACCAGCAGGACGACAGGGTCAAGCTATGGCTACACCTTC
V: TRBV15
D: TRBD1
J: TRBJ1-2
size: .

CDR3: CASSPGGQGAIYGYTF
DNA: TGTGCCAGCAGTCCAGGGGGACAGGGGGCAATCTATGGCTACACCTTC
V: TRBV7-2
D: TRBD1
J: TRBJ1-2
size: .

CDR3: CASSVEYPRYGYTF
DNA: TGTGCCAGCAGCGTAGAGTACCCGCGCTATGGCTACACCTTC
V: TRBV9
D: .
J: TRBJ1-2
size: .

CDR3: CASHGTGDNSPLHF
DNA: TGTGCCAGCCACGGGACAGGGGATAATTCACCCCTCCACTTT
V: TRBV6-6
D: TRBD1
J: TRBJ1-6
size: .

CDR3: CASSLGLRDSSNSPLHF
DNA: TGTGCCAGCAGCTTAGGGCTCCGGGACAGCAGTAATTCACCCCTCCACTTT
V: TRBV7-2
D: TRBD1
J: TRBJ1-6
size: .

CDR3: CASSREAGGYEQYF
DNA: TGTGCCAGTAGTAGGGAGGCAGGGGGGTACGAGCAGTACTTC
V: TRBV19
D: .
J: TRBJ2-7
size: .

CDR3: CASSGPSGVGEQFF
DNA: TGTGCCAGCAGTGGGCCTAGCGGGGTAGGTGAGCAGTTCTTC
V: TRBV2
D: TRBD2
J: TRBJ2-1
size: .

CDR3: CASSPAGLAGGPRNIQYF
DNA: TGTGCCAGCAGCCCCGCCGGACTAGCGGGGGGGCCGCGGAACATTCAGTACTTC
V: TRBV6-2/TRBV6-3
D: TRBD2
J: TRBJ2-4
size: .

CDR3: CASSTGQGNEYGYTF
DNA: TGTGCCAGTAGTACGGGACAGGGTAATGAATATGGCTACACCTTC
V: TRBV19
D: TRBD1
J: TRBJ1-2
size: .

CDR3: CASSEGGHTGELFF
DNA: TGTGCCAGCAGTGAAGGGGGACACACCGGGGAGCTGTTTTTT
V: TRBV6-4
D: .
J: TRBJ2-2
size: .

CDR3: CASSLQGPYGYTF
DNA: TGTGCCAGCAGCTTACAGGGCCCCTATGGCTACACCTTC
V: TRBV5-6
D: .
J: TRBJ1-2
size: .

CDR3: CASSVTRGSGAGELFF
DNA: TGTGCCAGCAGCGTAACCCGGGGGAGCGGGGCCGGGGAGCTGTTTTTT
V: TRBV7-2
D: TRBD2
J: TRBJ2-2
size: .

CDR3: CATSAASGTYNEQFF
DNA: TGTGCCACCAGTGCAGCTAGCGGGACCTACAATGAGCAGTTCTTC
V: TRBV24-1
D: TRBD2
J: TRBJ2-1
size: .

CDR3: CSAEGQEKLFF
DNA: TGCAGTGCTGAAGGGCAGGAAAAACTGTTTTTT
V: TRBV20-1
D: .
J: TRBJ1-4
size: once

CDR3: CASSFSGTNYEQYF
DNA: TGCGCCAGCAGCTTTTCCGGGACCAACTACGAGCAGTACTTC
V: TRBV5-1
D: .
J: TRBJ2-7
size: once

CDR3: CASSAHRGEESTDTQYF
DNA: TGTGCCAGTAGTGCTCATCGGGGGGAGGAATCGACGGATACGCAGTATTTT
V: TRBV19
D: TRBD2
J: TRBJ2-3
size: .

CDR3: CASRFDSGSGNTIYF
DNA: TGCGCCAGCAGGTTTGACAGCGGCTCTGGAAACACCATATATTTT
V: TRBV5-1
D: .
J: TRBJ1-3
size: .

CDR3: CASSPQSGDSGNTIYF
DNA: TGTGCCAGCAGCCCCCAGAGCGGGGACTCTGGAAACACCATATATTTT
V: TRBV7-9
D: .
J: TRBJ1-3
size: .

CDR3: CASSPFKTGSGNTIYF
DNA: TGTGCCAGCAGCCCTTTCAAGACCGGCTCTGGAAACACCATATATTTT
V: TRBV7-9
D: .
J: TRBJ1-3
size: .

CDR3: CATGGQNPNTEAFF
DNA: TGTGCCACCGGAGGGCAGAACCCGAACACTGAAGCTTTCTTT
V: TRBV10-3
D: .
J: TRBJ1-1
size: .

CDR3: CASSYLQGALNYGYTF
DNA: TGTGCCAGCAGTTACCTACAGGGGGCCCTTAACTATGGCTACACCTTC
V: TRBV6-5
D: TRBD1
J: TRBJ1-2
size: .

CDR3: CASSPPGSRANTIYF
DNA: TGTGCCAGCTCCCCCCCGGGATCAAGAGCGAACACCATATATTTT
V: TRBV25-1
D: .
J: TRBJ1-3
size: .

CDR3: CASSLALAQDTQYF
DNA: TGTGCCAGCAGCTTGGCGCTTGCCCAGGATACGCAGTATTTT
V: TRBV5-4
D: .
J: TRBJ2-3
size: .

CDR3: CASSIDLGTGANYGYTF
DNA: TGTGCCAGTAGTATAGATCTGGGGACAGGGGCTAACTATGGCTACACCTTC
V: TRBV19
D: TRBD1
J: TRBJ1-2
size: .

CDR3: CASSHRDRGRSPLHF
DNA: TGCGCCAGCAGCCATAGGGACAGGGGAAGGTCACCCCTCCACTTT
V: TRBV4-3
D: TRBD1
J: TRBJ1-6
size: .

CDR3: CASSVGLGGEYEKLFF
DNA: TGTGCCAGCAGCGTAGGTTTGGGGGGAGAATATGAAAAACTGTTTTTT
V: TRBV9
D: .
J: TRBJ1-4
size: .

CDR3: CASSSLWGSSYEQYF
DNA: TGTGCCAGCAGCTCCCTTTGGGGGAGCTCCTACGAGCAGTACTTC
V: TRBV5-5
D: .
J: TRBJ2-7
size: .

CDR3: CATSRVTGVTGELFF
DNA: TGTGCCACCAGCAGAGTGACAGGGGTCACCGGGGAGCTGTTTTTT
V: TRBV15
D: TRBD1
J: TRBJ2-2
size: .

CDR3: CASSDAGYSNQPQHF
DNA: TGTGCCAGCAGTGATGCAGGATATAGCAATCAGCCCCAGCATTTT
V: TRBV25-1
D: .
J: TRBJ1-5
size: .

CDR3: CASSQQDVNTEAFF
DNA: TGTGCCAGCAGCCAGCAGGACGTGAACACTGAAGCTTTCTTT
V: TRBV3-1/TRBV3-2
D: .
J: TRBJ1-1
size: .

CDR3: CASSLGRNNEQFF
DNA: TGTGCCAGCAGCCTCGGGAGAAACAATGAGCAGTTCTTC
V: TRBV11-2
D: .
J: TRBJ2-1
size: .

CDR3: CASSRGTANTEAFF
DNA: TGTGCCAGCAGCCGCGGGACAGCGAACACTGAAGCTTTCTTT
V: TRBV6-2/TRBV6-3
D: TRBD1
J: TRBJ1-1
size: .

CDR3: CASRRTGERNQPQHF
DNA: TGCGCCAGCAGGCGTACAGGGGAGCGCAATCAGCCCCAGCATTTT
V: TRBV5-1
D: TRBD1
J: TRBJ1-5
size: few

CDR3: CASRLGQGGNQPQHF
DNA: TGTGCCAGCAGGCTCGGACAGGGAGGCAATCAGCCCCAGCATTTT
V: TRBV6-6
D: TRBD1
J: TRBJ1-5
size: .

CDR3: CASRGQGSYNSPLHF
DNA: TGTGCCAGCAGGGGACAGGGCTCCTATAATTCACCCCTCCACTTT
V: TRBV28
D: TRBD1
J: TRBJ1-6
size: .

CDR3: CASSLRPGQASYGYTF
DNA: TGTGCCAGCAGCCTCCGCCCGGGACAGGCCTCTTATGGCTACACCTTC
V: TRBV3-1/TRBV3-2
D: TRBD1
J: TRBJ1-2
size: once

CDR3: CASSLSGLAGLSSYNEQFF
DNA: TGCGCCAGCAGCTTGTCCGGACTAGCGGGCCTGAGCTCCTACAATGAGCAGTTCTTC
V: TRBV5-1
D: TRBD2
J: TRBJ2-1
size: .

CDR3: CASSLTGVRETQYF
DNA: TGTGCCAGCAGCTTAACAGGGGTAAGAGAGACCCAGTACTTC
V: TRBV5-4
D: TRBD1
J: TRBJ2-5
size: .

CDR3: CASGPNRPGLGPDNQPQHF
DNA: TGTGCTAGTGGTCCCAATAGACCCGGACTGGGTCCGGATAATCAGCCCCAGCATTTT
V: TRBV12-5
D: .
J: TRBJ1-5
size: .

CDR3: CASSERGGPNTEAFF
DNA: TGTGCCAGCAGCGAACGAGGGGGTCCGAACACTGAAGCTTTCTTT
V: TRBV5-6
D: .
J: TRBJ1-1
size: .

CDR3: CATSDYPGNWRELFF
DNA: TGTGCCACCAGCGATTACCCTGGGAATTGGAGGGAGCTGTTTTTT
V: TRBV15
D: .
J: TRBJ2-2
size: few

CDR3: CASSLKIGPSDEQFF
DNA: TGTGCCAGCAGCTTAAAAATCGGTCCGTCGGATGAGCAGTTCTTC
V: TRBV7-9
D: .
J: TRBJ2-1
size: once

CDR3: CASSRQGRETQYF
DNA: TGTGCCAGCAGCCGACAGGGGCGAGAGACCCAGTACTTC
V: TRBV6-5
D: TRBD1
J: TRBJ2-5
size: .

CDR3: CASRPASQVEAFF
DNA: TGTGCCAGCCGTCCTGCGTCCCAGGTTGAAGCTTTCTTT
V: TRBV6-5
D: .
J: TRBJ1-1
size: .

CDR3: CASTTGTPSGNTIYF
DNA: TGTGCCAGCACAACCGGGACACCCTCTGGAAACACCATATATTTT
V: TRBV18
D: .
J: TRBJ1-3
size: once

CDR3: CASSPSGGALNEQFF
DNA: TGTGCCAGCAGCCCGAGCGGGGGGGCACTCAATGAGCAGTTCTTC
V: TRBV7-7
D: TRBD2
J: TRBJ2-1
size: .